This T cell receptor (beta chain) was recovered during a study of pediatric ulcerative colitis. Study observations and caveats: Repertoires came from total lymphocyte DNA, so rare subsets like regulatory T cells may be missed. Substantially fewer templates came from a couple of patients' blood samples.

Assay: immunoSEQ multiplex PCR; the TCRdb copy retains only in-frame clones and omits some. The repertoire holds about 64,000 clones, with 77% as singletons. Comment on this clone: Its cognate antigen is unknown.

The germline V gene encodes CDR1 MRHNA and CDR2 SNTAGT. Trimming removed 0 bases from V and 6 bases from J, with 13 bases in between. The CDR3 is 15 amino acids. Sequenced input: blood. The genes are TRBV6-4 and TRBJ2-3, with D perhaps TRBD1 or TRBD2 (5 bases each). The clonotype was recovered from a boy younger than 18 with moderate ulcerative colitis. The CDR3 DNA is TGTGCCAGCAGTGACTCTGGGGGAGCCCCGGATACGCAGTATTTT. It codes for CASSDSGGAPDTQYF.